The rows below give T cell receptor beta chains drawn from one sample of a study of blood T cell repertoires in COVID-19. Assay used: immunoSEQ multiplex PCR; TCRdb lists only in-frame clones, some missing. This table has 70,000 to 95,000 clones, approximately 80% appearing once. Sequencing was done on a sample of peripheral blood. Receptors originate from a human donor in a cohort sampled during active COVID-19. CDR3s include the opening cysteine and the closing phenylalanine or tryptophan. Each record gives: J gene, clone size, V gene, D gene, CDR3 protein. A D gene is named only where the DNA matches it firmly. Size values are once, few and many counts, or a class for expanded clones, and some rows have none.

J gene: TRBJ2-5
clone size: once
V gene: TRBV7-9
D gene: TRBD2
CDR3 protein: CATGGEWETQYF

J gene: TRBJ2-1
clone size: .
V gene: TRBV10-1
D gene: TRBD2
CDR3 protein: CASSAFGEGNEQFF

J gene: TRBJ2-1
clone size: .
V gene: TRBV9
D gene: TRBD2
CDR3 protein: CASSAPPGLAGRSSYNEQFF

J gene: TRBJ2-7
clone size: many
V gene: TRBV5-1
D gene: .
CDR3 protein: CASAFRETYEQYF

J gene: TRBJ2-5
clone size: .
V gene: TRBV4-1
D gene: TRBD1
CDR3 protein: CASSRRRDSQETQYF

J gene: TRBJ2-2
clone size: .
V gene: TRBV5-1
D gene: TRBD1
CDR3 protein: CASSGDREALFF

J gene: TRBJ1-5
clone size: .
V gene: TRBV9
D gene: .
CDR3 protein: CASSAGNQPQHF

J gene: TRBJ2-2
clone size: .
V gene: TRBV7-3
D gene: .
CDR3 protein: CASSPDDLDGELFF

J gene: TRBJ1-1
clone size: .
V gene: TRBV18
D gene: TRBD1
CDR3 protein: CASSPRQGNMNTEAFF

J gene: TRBJ1-5
clone size: .
V gene: TRBV7-2
D gene: .
CDR3 protein: CASSQVGAQPQHF

J gene: TRBJ2-7
clone size: .
V gene: TRBV30
D gene: TRBD1
CDR3 protein: CAWNQGQVPSYEQYF

J gene: TRBJ2-7
clone size: few
V gene: TRBV10-2
D gene: .
CDR3 protein: CASSESREDRPEQYF

J gene: TRBJ1-1
clone size: .
V gene: TRBV18
D gene: .
CDR3 protein: CASSPMRGNTEAFF

J gene: TRBJ1-4
clone size: .
V gene: TRBV28
D gene: TRBD1
CDR3 protein: CASSFWRAGGNEKLFF

J gene: TRBJ2-7
clone size: .
V gene: TRBV5-8
D gene: .
CDR3 protein: CASRPDRYEQYF

J gene: TRBJ1-2
clone size: .
V gene: TRBV18
D gene: TRBD1
CDR3 protein: CASSPGQTRYGYTF

J gene: TRBJ2-3
clone size: .
V gene: TRBV7-2
D gene: TRBD2
CDR3 protein: CASSLLLAGGDTQYF

J gene: TRBJ2-7
clone size: .
V gene: TRBV5-1
D gene: .
CDR3 protein: CASSNRDTYEQYF

J gene: TRBJ1-1
clone size: once
V gene: TRBV5-4
D gene: TRBD1
CDR3 protein: CASSLAGGLMTEAFF

J gene: TRBJ1-2
clone size: .
V gene: TRBV4-1
D gene: .
CDR3 protein: CASSQGIYGYTF

J gene: TRBJ2-2
clone size: .
V gene: TRBV11-2
D gene: .
CDR3 protein: CASSIRGHRNTGELFF

J gene: TRBJ2-1
clone size: .
V gene: TRBV5-8
D gene: TRBD2
CDR3 protein: CASSLRSSGGASYNEQFF

J gene: TRBJ2-5
clone size: .
V gene: TRBV29-1
D gene: TRBD2
CDR3 protein: CSAPLAAEETQYF

J gene: TRBJ1-6
clone size: .
V gene: TRBV2
D gene: .
CDR3 protein: CASSRTARDSPLHF

J gene: TRBJ1-2
clone size: once
V gene: TRBV10-3
D gene: TRBD1
CDR3 protein: CAIASGDRIYGYTF

J gene: TRBJ2-2
clone size: .
V gene: TRBV18
D gene: .
CDR3 protein: CASSPRQEKNTGELFF

J gene: TRBJ2-2
clone size: once
V gene: TRBV7-3
D gene: .
CDR3 protein: CASSMLGGDNTGELFF

J gene: TRBJ1-5
clone size: .
V gene: TRBV27
D gene: TRBD1
CDR3 protein: CASSLGTDSNQPQHF

J gene: TRBJ2-7
clone size: once
V gene: TRBV12-3/TRBV12-4
D gene: .
CDR3 protein: CASSRRDEQYF

J gene: TRBJ2-5
clone size: .
V gene: TRBV24-1
D gene: .
CDR3 protein: CATSEGRGSEETQYF

J gene: TRBJ2-7
clone size: .
V gene: TRBV28
D gene: TRBD1
CDR3 protein: CASSLGQEYEQYF

J gene: TRBJ2-7
clone size: .
V gene: TRBV28
D gene: TRBD1
CDR3 protein: CASRRTGTYEQYF

J gene: TRBJ1-2
clone size: .
V gene: TRBV5-1
D gene: .
CDR3 protein: CASSLGLLTYGYTF

J gene: TRBJ2-7
clone size: .
V gene: TRBV7-7
D gene: TRBD1
CDR3 protein: CASSPGQGFYEQYF

J gene: TRBJ2-2
clone size: once
V gene: TRBV12-3/TRBV12-4
D gene: .
CDR3 protein: CASLNTGELFF

J gene: TRBJ2-5
clone size: .
V gene: TRBV3-1/TRBV3-2
D gene: TRBD1
CDR3 protein: CASSLFGTGEKETQYF

J gene: TRBJ2-5
clone size: .
V gene: TRBV19
D gene: .
CDR3 protein: CASTVTAGETQYF

J gene: TRBJ1-2
clone size: .
V gene: TRBV30
D gene: TRBD1
CDR3 protein: CAWTKGDRSYGYTF

J gene: TRBJ2-3
clone size: .
V gene: TRBV3-1/TRBV3-2
D gene: .
CDR3 protein: CASSQPSGTDTQYF

J gene: TRBJ2-7
clone size: .
V gene: TRBV19
D gene: TRBD1
CDR3 protein: CASRHRGRSSYEQYF

J gene: TRBJ1-3
clone size: once
V gene: TRBV13
D gene: .
CDR3 protein: CASSPPTGGIRNTIYF